One and the same sample provided the 23 T cell receptor beta chains below, sequenced in a study of PD-L1 blockade in urothelial cancer. Assay used: immunoSEQ multiplex PCR; TCRdb lists only in-frame clones, some missing. The data hold around 60,000 clones, with 80% to 85% observed a single time. Time point reported: pretreatment peripheral blood. The input for sequencing was PBMCs, taken around atezolizumab (anti-PD-L1) treatment. The receptor set was obtained from a man in his sixties or seventies with urothelial cancer.

The chain combines TRBV5-4 with TRBJ2-3; D perhaps matches TRBD2 (5 bases). V shed 3 bases and J shed 5 bases, with 13 bases lying between them. The CDR3 consists of 14 residues. Per the germline V gene, CDR1 is SGHNT and CDR2 is YYREEE (reference sequence). The CDR3, as DNA: TGTGCCAGCAGCTCAGAGGGCCCGGGAGATACGCAGTATTTT. This translates into CASSSEGPGDTQYF. The complete variable domain, with remaining parts taken from reference TRBV5-4 and TRBJ2-3, reads ETGVTQSPTHLIKTRGQQVTLRCSSQSGHNTVSWYQQALGQGPQFIFQYYREEENGRGNFPPRFSGLQFPNYSSELNVNALELDDSALYLCASSSEGPGDTQYFGPGTRLTVL.

V is TRBV6-5 and J is TRBJ1-5, with a possible D match to TRBD1 (5 bases). The CDR3 consists of 15 residues. Trimming cost V 6 bases and J 1 base, with 13 bases left between them. Per germline, CDR1 MNHEY and CDR2 SVGAGI. The CDR3 loop reads CASRPPGSSNQPQHF. CDR3 DNA: TGTGCCAGCAGACCCCCAGGGTCAAGCAATCAGCCCCAGCATTTT.

The rearrangement links TRBV6-6 to TRBJ2-7, with 12 bases matching TRBD2. The CDR3 sequence is 14 residues long. Germline V gives CDR1 MNHNY, CDR2 SVGAGI (reference sequence). Unmatched junction bases numbered 2, after V lost 5 bases and J lost 3 bases. The CDR3 region is CASSETSGSYEQYF. Written as DNA, the CDR3 is TGTGCCAGCAGTGAGACTAGCGGGAGCTACGAGCAGTACTTC.

The chain employs TRBV6-1 and TRBJ2-7; weak D call: TRBD1 (5 bases). Germline assignment: CDR1 MNHNS and CDR2 SASEGT. V gave up 6 bases and J gave up 3 bases, with 15 bases separating them. The CDR3 contains 14 residues. CDR3 region: CASRPYQGNYEQYF. CDR3 DNA: TGTGCCAGCAGACCATACCAGGGAAACTACGAGCAGTACTTC.

In its sample, this clone was seen once. The gene calls are TRBV27 and TRBJ1-5; 8 bases are shared with TRBD1. The CDR3 has 18 amino acids. Germline V CDR1 and CDR2: MNHEY, SMNVEV (reference sequence). Trimming removed 8 bases from V and 4 bases from J; junction bases left unmatched: 19. In DNA form, the CDR3 reads TGTGCCAGCGGTCCTCCAGGGGGCTTAGGTCTAAGAAATCAGCCCCAGCATTTT. Its translation: CASGPPGGLGLRNQPQHF.

V is TRBV30 and J is TRBJ1-5, with D uncertain. V was trimmed by 1 base and J by 5 bases, leaving 18 bases between them. The CDR3 consists of 16 residues. In germline, CDR1 is GTSNPN, CDR2 SVGIG (reference sequence). In DNA, the CDR3 is TGTGCCTGGAGTGATAAGACCCCTGGGAGTGATCAGCCCCAGCATTTT. Its translation is CAWSDKTPGSDQPQHF.

A few counts support this clone. This chain joins TRBV6-1 and TRBJ1-2; 8 bases are shared with TRBD1. Germline V gives CDR1 MNHNS, CDR2 SASEGT. CDR3 length: 15 amino acids. The trim removed 5 bases at V and 1 base at J, leaving 6 bases unmatched. The CDR3 DNA follows: TGTGCCAGCAGTCAACGACAGGGGCATAACTATGGCTACACCTTC. Amino acid sequence: CASSQRQGHNYGYTF.

The V and J genes are TRBV18 and TRBJ2-7, with 8 nucleotides matching TRBD1. Germline trimming cut 1 base from V and 3 bases from J; bases unmatched to any gene: 5. Germline-derived CDR1 and CDR2 are KGHSH and LQKENI. The CDR3 is 15 amino acids. The DNA for the CDR3 is TGTGCCAGCTCACCACGGACAGGGATAGACTACGAGCAGTACTTC. Its translation: CASSPRTGIDYEQYF.

This clone appeared a few times. The chain links TRBV2 to TRBJ2-5; D is unresolved. Deletions cut 6 bases from V and 0 bases from J, with 5 bases between. Germline V gene sequence: CDR1 SNHLY, CDR2 FYNNEI. The CDR3 has 12 residues. The CDR3 reads CASSLNQETQYF. For the CDR3, the DNA is TGTGCCAGCAGCCTAAACCAAGAGACCCAGTACTTC.

Concerning this clone itself: Other DNA sequences from this sample encode an identical CDR3 as well. The V gene is TRBV9, the J gene TRBJ1-1, with unresolved D. The CDR3 extends over 13 amino acids. CDR1 is SGDLS and CDR2 is YYNGEE in the germline V gene. The V gene lost 0 bases and the J gene lost 1 base, with 4 bases spanning the gap. CDR3 sequence (DNA): TGTGCCAGCAGCGTAGCAGGGAACACTGAAGCTTTCTTT. Encoded protein: CASSVAGNTEAFF.

V is TRBV7-9 and J is TRBJ1-4, with TRBD1 as a possible D gene (6 bases). The V and J ends lost 5 bases and 8 bases respectively, with 15 bases between them. This CDR3 contains 14 residues. The germline CDR1 and CDR2 sequences are SEHNR and FQNEAQ (reference sequence). The CDR3 sequence is CASSGGGGAEKLFF. CDR3 sequence (DNA): TGTGCCAGCAGCGGAGGGGGGGGCGCGGAAAAACTGTTTTTT.

The chain recombines TRBV7-8 with TRBJ1-1; D remains unclear. The CDR3 is 14 amino acids. Germline CDR1 reads SGHVS; CDR2 reads FQNEAQ. V was trimmed by 0 bases and J by 1 base, leaving 6 bases between them. The chain's CDR3 is CASSLARGNTEAFF. DNA for the CDR3: TGTGCCAGCAGCTTAGCGCGGGGGAACACTGAAGCTTTCTTT.

This clone was detected only once. The chain employs TRBV11-2 and TRBJ2-7; a weak D match, TRBD1 (6 bases). The CDR3 runs 14 residues. CDR1 and CDR2 from the germline V gene are SGHAT and FQNNGV. V was trimmed by 1 base and J by 6 bases, leaving 13 bases between them. The CDR3 region is CASSLGGQGFEQYF. The CDR3 nucleotides read TGTGCCAGCAGCTTAGGGGGGCAGGGTTTCGAGCAGTACTTC.

V is TRBV5-4 and J is TRBJ2-6; D uncertain. Germline V gives CDR1 SGHNT, CDR2 YYREEE (reference sequence). This CDR3 has 15 residues. V lost 3 bases, J lost 0 bases, and 7 bases lay in between. The DNA for the CDR3 is TGTGCCAGCAGCTCTCGGAGCTCTGGGGCCAACGTCCTGACTTTC. It translates to CASSSRSSGANVLTF. Filled out from reference TRBV5-4 and TRBJ2-6, the complete variable domain reads ETGVTQSPTHLIKTRGQQVTLRCSSQSGHNTVSWYQQALGQGPQFIFQYYREEENGRGNFPPRFSGLQFPNYSSELNVNALELDDSALYLCASSSRSSGANVLTFGAGSRLTVL.

V is TRBV27 and J is TRBJ2-1, with 10 bases that match TRBD1. CDR1 and CDR2 (germline): MNHEY, SMNVEV (reference sequence). CDR3 size: 15 residues. The V and J ends lost 0 bases and 8 bases, in that order; junction bases with no gene match: 4. CDR3 region: CASSLSGTGVHEQFF. Written as DNA, the CDR3 is TGTGCCAGCAGTTTATCAGGGACAGGGGTCCATGAGCAGTTCTTC.

The chain combines TRBV5-1 with TRBJ2-7; 8 bases line up with TRBD1. The CDR3 has 16 residues. Germline trimming cut 0 bases from V and 2 bases from J; bases unmatched to any gene: 7. Germline V gene lookup returns CDR1 SGHRS and CDR2 YFSETQ. The CDR3 sequence: CASSLAPDRGTYEQYF. Here the CDR3 DNA reads TGCGCCAGCAGCTTGGCACCAGACAGGGGAACCTACGAGCAGTACTTC.

The rearrangement links TRBV19 to TRBJ2-2, with TRBD2 matching over 9 bases. The V and J ends lost 0 bases and 5 bases, in that order; junction bases with no gene match: 7. Germline CDR1 and CDR2: LNHDA and SQIVND (reference sequence). There are 17 residues in the CDR3. The CDR3: CASSIDLSGGITGELFF. CDR3 nucleotides: TGTGCCAGTAGTATAGATCTAAGCGGGGGGATAACCGGGGAGCTGTTTTTT.

V and J are TRBV6-5 and TRBJ2-4; a possible D gene is TRBD2 (6 bases). The ends were cut back, 0 bases at V and 0 bases at J, with 6 bases in the middle. Germline V gene sequence: CDR1 MNHEY, CDR2 SVGAGI. The CDR3 is 15 residues long. The CDR3 coding sequence is TGTGCCAGCAGTTACTCGGGACTAGCCAAAAACATTCAGTACTTC. Translated: CASSYSGLAKNIQYF.

The chain couples TRBV18 to TRBJ2-2; D is unresolved. The CDR3 contains 16 residues. Trimming shortened V by 4 bases and J by 0 bases, and 12 bases separated the two germline ends. CDR1 KGHSH and CDR2 LQKENI come from the germline V gene. The chain's CDR3 is CASSLTSSTNTGELFF. The DNA of the CDR3 is TGTGCCAGCTCACTTACTTCGTCGACGAACACCGGGGAGCTGTTTTTT.

V gene TRBV4-1 combines with J gene TRBJ2-5; 10 bases fit TRBD2. The J call may be wrong; the DNA end is better matched by TRBJ2-7. This CDR3 has 19 amino acids. The germline gives CDR1 MGHRA, CDR2 YSYEKL. This CDR3 is CASSQENWGVGTSVYEQYF. As DNA, the CDR3 is TGCGCCAGCAGCCAAGAGAATTGGGGTGTAGGGACTAGCGTCTACGAGCAGTACTTC.

This chain links TRBV28 with TRBJ1-2; the match to TRBD1 covers 8 bases. Germline V gives CDR1 MDHEN, CDR2 SYDVKM. The CDR3 is 12 amino acids. The ends lost 6 bases at V and 5 bases at J; junction bases unmatched: 2. The CDR3 coding sequence is TGTGCCAGCAGCTACAGGGGGTATGGCTACACCTTC. This gives the protein CASSYRGYGYTF.

This sequence joins TRBV4-1 and TRBJ2-7, with a possible D match to TRBD1 (6 bases). The CDR3 runs 14 residues. The V gene's germline CDR1 is MGHRA and CDR2 YSYEKL. The V gene lost 0 bases and the J gene lost 6 bases, with 12 bases spanning the gap. The chain's CDR3 is CASSQEPTGREQYF. The DNA of the CDR3 is TGCGCCAGCAGCCAAGAGCCGACAGGTCGCGAGCAGTACTTC.

This chain joins TRBV5-6 and TRBJ2-7; tentative D call: TRBD1 (5 bases). The germline V gene has CDR1 SGHDT and CDR2 YYEEEE. The V and J ends lost 4 bases and 2 bases respectively, with 13 bases between them. The CDR3 is made up of 14 amino acids. Written as DNA, the CDR3 is TGTGCCAGCAGCCGCGTCGGACATACCTACGAGCAGTACTTC. Protein product: CASSRVGHTYEQYF.